The 3 T cell receptor beta chains given below trace back to one sample, sequenced in a study of post-analysis software for immune sequencing data. Included in the TCR beta cDNA libraries were unique molecular identifiers. TCRdb re-derived calls from the PCR reads in MiXCR, one entry per CDR3 protein. The sample carries 150,000 or so distinct CDR3 sequences, approximately 35% recorded once. Sequencing was performed on blood, taken after autologous hematopoietic stem cell transplantation. The receptors derive from a girl between 10 and 17 years old with multiple sclerosis.

The chain employs TRBV2 and TRBJ2-1; no definite D call. Trimming stripped 2 bases from V and 9 bases from J, with 17 bases between. The length of the CDR3 is 15 residues. Germline CDR1 and CDR2: SNHLY and FYNNEI. The CDR3 DNA follows: TGTGCCAGCAGTGAATTCGACGGCATCTGGGGTGAGCAGTTCTTC. Encoded protein: CASSEFDGIWGEQFF.

V and J are TRBV20-1 and TRBJ2-1; D call uncertain. CDR3 length equals 14 residues. CDR1 is DFQATT and CDR2 is SNEGSKA in the germline V gene (reference sequence). Trimming took off 0 bases at V and 3 bases at J, with 9 bases between the two ends. CDR3 region: CSARDIAHYNEQFF. CDR3 in DNA: TGCAGTGCTAGAGATATCGCACACTACAATGAGCAGTTCTTC.

This clonotype was picked up a small number of times. A read error may explain this, as a much larger clone is one base away. The chain employs TRBV7-2 and TRBJ2-3; no clear D gene. CDR3 length: 18 residues. The germline V and J ends were trimmed by 3 bases and 0 bases, with 19 bases remaining between them. Per the germline V gene, CDR1 is SGHTA and CDR2 is FQGNSA. The CDR3 DNA reads TGTGCCAGCAGCTTGTGGAGAACTGGCGGCACCAGCACAGATACGCAGTATTTT. Its translation: CASSLWRTGGTSTDTQYF.